This TCR beta chain was sequenced in a study of cytomegalovirus exposure and HLA in healthy donors. Germline loops: CDR1 SGHAT, CDR2 FQDESV (reference sequence). V dropped 2 bases and J dropped 5; count of bases not matched to a gene: 10. This CDR3 is built from 17 residues. Primers included in the PCR were 60 Vbeta and 13 Jbeta primers. Sequencing was performed with immunoSEQ multiplex PCR; in TCRdb, only in-frame clones are kept and a portion is missing. The repertoire includes around 160,000 clones, about 77% of them detected once, and roughly 7.4% sits in the top ten. The specimen was PBMCs. The receptor was isolated from a male donor in good health and CMV-seropositive. The V gene is TRBV11-1, the J gene TRBJ2-3, with TRBD2 matching over 10 bases. The CDR3 nucleotides are TGTGCCAGCAGCTTACTTCCTAGCGGGGGATGGGGAGATACGCAGTATTTT. Translating it yields CASSLLPSGGWGDTQYF.